The entry below describes one TCR beta chain. Its cognate antigen is unknown. The data stem from a study of T cell responses to AZD1222 COVID-19 vaccine. The study, taken as a whole, reports: CD4 TCRs linked to vaccination spanned spike, dominating at 160-218 and 743-854. Clonal diversity was possibly underestimated, and white British individuals and females predominated among donors. Of spike-specific TCRs, nearly half reportedly target regions left unmutated in variants. Breadth and depth of Spike-specific TCRs rose after two AZD1222 doses.

Sequencing used immunoSEQ multiplex PCR; TCRdb keeps in-frame clones, though not all of them. This sample has around 140,000 clones, with around 83% found just once. The source is an adult who received the AZD1222 COVID-19 vaccine. The specimen was peripheral blood, collected 28 days after the second AZD1222 dose.

CDR3 sequence reads: CASSDRVGGSPLHF. The CDR3 nucleotides read TGTGCCAGCAGTGACAGGGTAGGAGGATCACCCCTCCACTTT. The rearrangement links TRBV6-4 to TRBJ1-6; D not resolved. The ends were cut back, 2 bases at V and 10 bases at J, with 12 bases in the middle. The CDR3 spans 14 residues. CDR1 and CDR2 from the germline V gene are MRHNA and SNTAGT.